A single sample gave rise to the 4 T cell receptor beta chains below, sequenced in a study of blood T cells in healthy people across ages (dated by TCRdb to about 2015). Libraries were built with 5' RACE. These reads were obtained on an Illumina HiSeq 2500. The second PCR ran for roughly 6 to 11 cycles and used a J-beta primer mix along with a sample-barcoded 5' primer. TCRdb reran the public reads through fastp at Q25 and MiXCR, keeping productive beta chains. Each entry merges the rows of one CDR3 protein and shows their most common DNA and genes. The sample contains just over 1 million distinct CDR3 sequences, 45% of them found a single time. The top ten hold over 15% of the sample. The sequenced sample consisted of blood. Source of these receptors: a woman aged 55-70 years in good health.

In its sample, this clonotype was seen once. J is TRBJ2-4 and V is TRBV29-1; unclear D gene. Germline assignment: CDR1 SQVTM and CDR2 ANQGSEA. This CDR3 is 12 amino acids long. V dropped 1 base and J dropped 4 bases, with 5 bases sitting between them. CDR3 coding DNA: TGCAGCGTTGAAGTCACAAAAAACATTCAGTACTTC. Translated: CSVEVTKNIQYF.

V gene TRBV9 combines with J gene TRBJ2-4; 7 bases match TRBD2. V was pared by 7 bases and J by 13 bases, with 8 bases of the junction left unmatched. Per germline, CDR1 SGDLS and CDR2 YYNGEE. The CDR3 has 11 amino acids. The CDR3 DNA is TGTGCCAGCGGCGGGAGAACGGGGCAGTACTTC. It translates to CASGGRTGQYF.

The chain has TRBV7-9 and TRBJ2-1, with D unclear. V was trimmed by 2 bases and J by 3 bases, leaving 11 bases between them. In germline, CDR1 is SEHNR, CDR2 FQNEAQ (reference sequence). This CDR3 has 15 residues. In DNA form, the CDR3 reads TGTGCCAGCAGCTTAAAGCCCGACTTCTACAATGAGCAGTTCTTC. This encodes CASSLKPDFYNEQFF.

Note on this clonotype: Its ends do not fully match the called genes, so a read error is possible. The chain recombines TRBV7-9 with TRBJ2-3; D not resolved. Germline V lookup: CDR1 SEHNR, CDR2 FQNEAQ (reference sequence). The CDR3 is 11 residues long. Here the CDR3 reads CANSLPDTQYF. CDR3 sequence (DNA): TGTGCCAACAGCTTACCGGATACGCAGTATTTT.